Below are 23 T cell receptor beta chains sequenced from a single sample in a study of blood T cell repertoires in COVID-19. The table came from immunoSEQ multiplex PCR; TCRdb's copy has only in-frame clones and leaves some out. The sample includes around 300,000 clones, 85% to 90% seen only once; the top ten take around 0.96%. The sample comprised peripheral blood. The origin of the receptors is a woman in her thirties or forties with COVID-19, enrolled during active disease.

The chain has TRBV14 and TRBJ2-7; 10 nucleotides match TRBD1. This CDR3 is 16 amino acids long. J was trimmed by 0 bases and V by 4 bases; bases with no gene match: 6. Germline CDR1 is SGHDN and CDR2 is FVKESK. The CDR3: CASSPDRGDYSYEQYF. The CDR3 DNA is TGTGCCAGCAGCCCGGACAGGGGGGACTACTCCTACGAGCAGTACTTC.

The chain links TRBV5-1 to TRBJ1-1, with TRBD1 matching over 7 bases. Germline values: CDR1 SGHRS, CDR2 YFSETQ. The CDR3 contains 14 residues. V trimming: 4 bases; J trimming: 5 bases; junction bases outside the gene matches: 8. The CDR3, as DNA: TGCGCCAGCAGCCCGGACAGGCTGGGGACTGAAGCTTTCTTT. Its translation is CASSPDRLGTEAFF.

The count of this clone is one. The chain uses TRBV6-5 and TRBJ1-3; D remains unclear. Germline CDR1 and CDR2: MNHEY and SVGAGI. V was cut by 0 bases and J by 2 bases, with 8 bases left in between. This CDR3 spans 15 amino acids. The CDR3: CASSYSISAGNTIYF. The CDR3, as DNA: TGTGCCAGCAGTTACTCGATCAGTGCTGGAAACACCATATATTTT.

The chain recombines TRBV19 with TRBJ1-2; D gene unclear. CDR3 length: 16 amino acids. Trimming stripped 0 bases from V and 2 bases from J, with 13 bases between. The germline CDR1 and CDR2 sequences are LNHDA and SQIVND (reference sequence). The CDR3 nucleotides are TGTGCCAGTAGTATAGAGCTCAGGTCGAGCAACTATGGCTACACCTTC. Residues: CASSIELRSSNYGYTF.

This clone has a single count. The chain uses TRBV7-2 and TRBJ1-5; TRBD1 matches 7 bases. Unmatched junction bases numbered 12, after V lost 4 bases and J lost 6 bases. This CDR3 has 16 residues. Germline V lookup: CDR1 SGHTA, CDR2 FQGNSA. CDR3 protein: CASSSRGQARGQPQHF. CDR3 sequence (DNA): TGTGCCAGCAGCTCCCGCGGACAGGCACGGGGTCAGCCCCAGCATTTT.

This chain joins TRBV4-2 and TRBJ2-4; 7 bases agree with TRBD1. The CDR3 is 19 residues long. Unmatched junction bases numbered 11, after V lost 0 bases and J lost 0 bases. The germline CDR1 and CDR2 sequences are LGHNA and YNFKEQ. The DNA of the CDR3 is TGTGCCAGCAGCCAAGAGCCGACAGGGCGATCACTAGCCAAAAACATTCAGTACTTC. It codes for CASSQEPTGRSLAKNIQYF.

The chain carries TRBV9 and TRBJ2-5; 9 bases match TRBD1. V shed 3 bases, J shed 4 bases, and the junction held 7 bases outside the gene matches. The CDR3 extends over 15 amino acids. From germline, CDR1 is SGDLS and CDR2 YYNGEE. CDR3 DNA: TGTGCCAGCAGCGGCGGACAGGGGAGGTCAGAGACCCAGTACTTC. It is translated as CASSGGQGRSETQYF.

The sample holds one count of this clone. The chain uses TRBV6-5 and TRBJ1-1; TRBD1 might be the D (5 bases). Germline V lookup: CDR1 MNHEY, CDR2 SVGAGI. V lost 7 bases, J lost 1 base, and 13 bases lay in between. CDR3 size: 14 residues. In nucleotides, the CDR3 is TGTGCCAGCACCGTGGGACTGAGGAACACTGAAGCTTTCTTT. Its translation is CASTVGLRNTEAFF.

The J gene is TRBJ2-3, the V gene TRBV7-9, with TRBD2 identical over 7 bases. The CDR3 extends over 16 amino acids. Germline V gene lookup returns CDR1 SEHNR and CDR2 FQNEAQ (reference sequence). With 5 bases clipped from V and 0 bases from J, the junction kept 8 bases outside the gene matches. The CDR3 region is CASSPRGILSTDTQYF. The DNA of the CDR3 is TGTGCCAGCAGCCCGCGGGGGATCTTAAGCACAGATACGCAGTATTTT.

CDR3 amino acids: CASSHGQGSQPQHF. CDR3 DNA sequence: TGTGCCAGCAGTCACGGACAGGGTAGTCAGCCCCAGCATTTT. The J gene is TRBJ1-5, the V gene TRBV6-5; 8 nucleotides line up with TRBD1. Germline assignment: CDR1 MNHEY and CDR2 SVGAGI. Trimming took 5 bases from V and 6 from J; bases not matched to a gene: 6. This CDR3 is 14 amino acids long.

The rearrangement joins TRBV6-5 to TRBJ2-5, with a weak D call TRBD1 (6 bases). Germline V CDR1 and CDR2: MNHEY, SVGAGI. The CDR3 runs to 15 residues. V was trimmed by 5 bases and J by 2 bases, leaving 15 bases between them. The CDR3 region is CASSRTTGFQETQYF. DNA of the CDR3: TGTGCCAGCAGTCGTACTACAGGGTTTCAAGAGACCCAGTACTTC.

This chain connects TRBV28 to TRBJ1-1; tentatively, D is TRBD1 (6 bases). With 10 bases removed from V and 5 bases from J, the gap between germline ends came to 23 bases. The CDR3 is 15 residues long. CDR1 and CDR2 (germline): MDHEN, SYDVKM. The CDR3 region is CATQTNRVSRTEAFF. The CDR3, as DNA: TGTGCCACTCAGACTAACAGGGTCTCTCGAACTGAAGCTTTCTTT.

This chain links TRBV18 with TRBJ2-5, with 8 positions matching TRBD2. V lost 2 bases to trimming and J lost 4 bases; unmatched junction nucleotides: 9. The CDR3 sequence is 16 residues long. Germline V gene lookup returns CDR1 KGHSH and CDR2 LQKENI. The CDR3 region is CASSPSAGGASETQYF. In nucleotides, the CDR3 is TGTGCCAGCTCACCAAGCGCGGGGGGAGCGTCAGAGACCCAGTACTTC.

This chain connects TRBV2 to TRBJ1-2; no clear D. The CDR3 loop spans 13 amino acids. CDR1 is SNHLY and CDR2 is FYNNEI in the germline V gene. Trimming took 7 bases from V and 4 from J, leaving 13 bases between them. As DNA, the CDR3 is TGTGCCAGCAATTTAGACACCTTCTATGGCTACACCTTC. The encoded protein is CASNLDTFYGYTF.

The DNA of the CDR3 is TGTGCCTGGAGTGTCGGAACCGGGACAGGGAGATACACTAATGAAAAACTGTTTTTT. Translation: CAWSVGTGTGRYTNEKLFF. The rearrangement links TRBV30 to TRBJ1-4; 9 bases line up with TRBD1. Losses at the gene ends were 0 bases for V and 2 bases for J; bases not matched to a gene: 13. CDR1 and CDR2 from the germline V gene are GTSNPN and SVGIG (reference sequence). CDR3 length: 19 amino acids.

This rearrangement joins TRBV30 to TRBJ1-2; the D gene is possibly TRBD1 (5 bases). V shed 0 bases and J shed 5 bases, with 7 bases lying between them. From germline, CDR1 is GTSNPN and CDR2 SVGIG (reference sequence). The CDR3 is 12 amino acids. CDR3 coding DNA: TGTGCCTGGAGTGTACCAGGGTATGGCTACACCTTC. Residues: CAWSVPGYGYTF.

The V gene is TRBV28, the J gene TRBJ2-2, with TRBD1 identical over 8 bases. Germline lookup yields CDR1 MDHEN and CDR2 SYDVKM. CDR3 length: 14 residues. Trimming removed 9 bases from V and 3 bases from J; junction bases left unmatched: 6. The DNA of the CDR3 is TGTGCCAGTAGACAGGGGCGCTACACCGGGGAGCTGTTTTTT. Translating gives CASRQGRYTGELFF.

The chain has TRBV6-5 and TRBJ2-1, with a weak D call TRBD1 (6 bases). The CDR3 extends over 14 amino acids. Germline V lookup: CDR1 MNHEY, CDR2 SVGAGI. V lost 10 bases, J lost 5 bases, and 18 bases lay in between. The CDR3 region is CAILDRRIDNEQFF. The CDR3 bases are TGTGCCATCCTCGACAGGAGGATAGACAATGAGCAGTTCTTC.

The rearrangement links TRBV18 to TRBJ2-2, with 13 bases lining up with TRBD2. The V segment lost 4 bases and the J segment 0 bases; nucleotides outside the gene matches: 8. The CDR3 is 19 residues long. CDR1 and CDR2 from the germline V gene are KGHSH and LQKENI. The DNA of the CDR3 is TGTGCCAGCTCACTAGCCGGACTAGCGGGAGCCGCGAACACCGGGGAGCTGTTTTTT. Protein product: CASSLAGLAGAANTGELFF.

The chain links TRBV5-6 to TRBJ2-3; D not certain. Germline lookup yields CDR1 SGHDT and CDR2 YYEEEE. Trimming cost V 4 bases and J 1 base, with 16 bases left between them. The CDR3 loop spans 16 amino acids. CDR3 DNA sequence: TGTGCCAGCAGCCCCAACCTGGGCCAAGGCACAGATACGCAGTATTTT. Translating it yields CASSPNLGQGTDTQYF. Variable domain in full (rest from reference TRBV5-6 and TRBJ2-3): DAGVTQSPTHLIKTRGQQVTLRCSPKSGHDTVSWYQQALGQGPQFIFQYYEEEERQRGNFPDRFSGHQFPNYSSELNVNALLLGDSALYLCASSPNLGQGTDTQYFGPGTRLTVL.

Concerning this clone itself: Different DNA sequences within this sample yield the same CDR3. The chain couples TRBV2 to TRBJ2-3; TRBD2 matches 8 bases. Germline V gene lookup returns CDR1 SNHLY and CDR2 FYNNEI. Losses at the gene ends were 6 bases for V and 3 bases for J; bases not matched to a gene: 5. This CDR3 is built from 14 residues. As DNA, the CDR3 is TGTGCCAGCAGAATAGCGGGGAGGACAGATACGCAGTATTTT. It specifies CASRIAGRTDTQYF.

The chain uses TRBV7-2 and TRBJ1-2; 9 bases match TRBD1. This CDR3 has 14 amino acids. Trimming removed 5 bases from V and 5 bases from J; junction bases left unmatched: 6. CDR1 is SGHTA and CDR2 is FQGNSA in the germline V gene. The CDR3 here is CASSHDRGGYGYTF. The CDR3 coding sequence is TGTGCCAGCAGCCACGACAGGGGGGGATATGGCTACACCTTC.

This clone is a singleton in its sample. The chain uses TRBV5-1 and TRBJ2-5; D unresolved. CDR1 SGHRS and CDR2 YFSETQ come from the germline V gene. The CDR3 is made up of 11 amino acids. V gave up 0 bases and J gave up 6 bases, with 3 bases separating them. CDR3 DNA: TGCGCCAGCAGCTTGGCAAAGACCCAGTACTTC. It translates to CASSLAKTQYF.